This T cell receptor (beta chain) comes out of a study of T-cell reconstitution after alpha-beta-depleted transplantation in children. About this clonotype itself: What it binds is not known.

This sample's TCRbeta library carried unique molecular identifier barcodes. MiXCR, run by TCRdb on the PCR reads, gives a single entry per CDR3 protein. The sample gives around 960,000 distinct CDR3 sequences, roughly 29% of which show up once; 28% is in the top ten. Study outcomes and limitations: Diversity of TCRbeta at day 60 was high in some patients, arising from surviving recipient T cells and thymic progenitors. Newly produced T cells mostly provided counts and TCRbeta diversity after one year, as hyperexpanded clones declined.

The clonotype originates from a boy less than two years old who had a stem cell transplant for SCID, so the T cells may come from the graft donor. The sample here was PBMCs, mostly from graft donor cells, taken 360 days after TCRalphabeta/CD19-depleted stem cell transplant.

The CDR3 nucleotides read TGTGCCATCAGTGCAATCGAAGATACGCAGTATTTT. Its protein is CAISAIEDTQYF. The J gene is TRBJ2-3, the V gene TRBV10-3, with unresolved D. This CDR3 has 12 amino acids. V lost 4 bases and J lost 5, with 7 bases in between. Germline V lookup: CDR1 ENHRY, CDR2 SYGVKD.